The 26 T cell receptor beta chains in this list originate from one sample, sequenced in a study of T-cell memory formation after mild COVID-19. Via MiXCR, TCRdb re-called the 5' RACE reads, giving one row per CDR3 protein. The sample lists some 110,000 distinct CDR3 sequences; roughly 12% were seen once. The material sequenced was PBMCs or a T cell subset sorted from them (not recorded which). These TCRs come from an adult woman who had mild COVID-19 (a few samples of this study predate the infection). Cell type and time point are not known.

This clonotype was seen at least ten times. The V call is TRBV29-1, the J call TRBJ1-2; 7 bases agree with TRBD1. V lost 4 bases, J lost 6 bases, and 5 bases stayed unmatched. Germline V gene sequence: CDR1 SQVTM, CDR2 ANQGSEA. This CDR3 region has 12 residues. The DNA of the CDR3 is TGCAGCGTTGTGACAGGGATTAATGGCTACACCTTC. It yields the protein CSVVTGINGYTF.

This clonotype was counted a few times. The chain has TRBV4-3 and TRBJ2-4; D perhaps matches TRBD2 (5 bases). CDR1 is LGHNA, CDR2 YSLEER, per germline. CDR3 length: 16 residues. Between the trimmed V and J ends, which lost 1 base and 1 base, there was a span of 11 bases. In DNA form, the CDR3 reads TGCGCCAGCAGCCAAGTACTAGTGATGGCCAAAAACATTCAGTACTTC. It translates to CASSQVLVMAKNIQYF.

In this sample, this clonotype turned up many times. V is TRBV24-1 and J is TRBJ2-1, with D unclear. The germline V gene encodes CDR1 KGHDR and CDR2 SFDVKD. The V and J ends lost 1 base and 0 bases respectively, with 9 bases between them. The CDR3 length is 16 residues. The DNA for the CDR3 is TGTGCCACCAGTGATTTTGGGCGGACCTCCTACAATGAGCAGTTCTTC. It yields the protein CATSDFGRTSYNEQFF.

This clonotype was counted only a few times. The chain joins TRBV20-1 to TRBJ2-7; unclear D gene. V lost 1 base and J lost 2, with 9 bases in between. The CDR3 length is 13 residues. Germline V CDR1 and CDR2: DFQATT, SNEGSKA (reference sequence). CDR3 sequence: CSARGPDTYEQYF. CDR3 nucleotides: TGCAGTGCTAGAGGACCGGATACCTACGAGCAGTACTTC.

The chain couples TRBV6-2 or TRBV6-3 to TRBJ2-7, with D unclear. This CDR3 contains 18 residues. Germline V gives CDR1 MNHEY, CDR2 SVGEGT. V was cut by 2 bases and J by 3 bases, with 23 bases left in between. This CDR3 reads CASSYASEMVGSVYEQYF. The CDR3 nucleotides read TGTGCCAGCAGTTACGCCTCAGAGATGGTCGGTTCGGTCTACGAGCAGTACTTC.

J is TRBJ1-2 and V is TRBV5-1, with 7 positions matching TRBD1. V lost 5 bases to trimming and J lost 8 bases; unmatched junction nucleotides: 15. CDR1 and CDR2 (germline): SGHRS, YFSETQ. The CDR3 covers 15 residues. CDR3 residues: CASRRSVVDREGYTF. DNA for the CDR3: TGCGCCAGCAGAAGGTCCGTTGTTGACAGGGAAGGCTACACCTTC.

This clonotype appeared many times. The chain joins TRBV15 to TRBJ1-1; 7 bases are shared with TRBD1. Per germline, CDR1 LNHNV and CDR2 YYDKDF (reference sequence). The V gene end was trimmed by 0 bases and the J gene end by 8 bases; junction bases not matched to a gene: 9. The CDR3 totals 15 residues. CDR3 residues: CATSREGRTGGEAFF. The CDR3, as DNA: TGTGCCACCAGCAGAGAAGGGAGGACAGGTGGAGAAGCTTTCTTT.

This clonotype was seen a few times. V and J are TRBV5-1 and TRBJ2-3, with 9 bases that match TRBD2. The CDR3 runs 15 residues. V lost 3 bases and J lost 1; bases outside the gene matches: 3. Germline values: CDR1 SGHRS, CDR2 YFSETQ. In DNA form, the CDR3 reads TGCGCCAGCAGCTCTTCTAGCGGGGGCACAGATACGCAGTATTTT. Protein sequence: CASSSSSGGTDTQYF.

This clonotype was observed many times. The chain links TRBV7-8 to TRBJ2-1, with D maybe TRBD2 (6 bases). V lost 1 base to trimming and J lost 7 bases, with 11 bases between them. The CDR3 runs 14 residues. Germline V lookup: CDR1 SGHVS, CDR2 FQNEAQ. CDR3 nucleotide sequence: TGTGCCAGCAGCTTAGGACTAGGTGGGAATGAGCAGTTCTTC. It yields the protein CASSLGLGGNEQFF.

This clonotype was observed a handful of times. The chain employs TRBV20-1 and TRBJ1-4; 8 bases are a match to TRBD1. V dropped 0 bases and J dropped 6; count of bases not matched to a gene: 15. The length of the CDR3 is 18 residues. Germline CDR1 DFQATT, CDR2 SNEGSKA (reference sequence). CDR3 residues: CSARDIPNDRGEDEKLFF. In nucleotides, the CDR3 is TGCAGTGCTAGAGATATCCCTAATGACAGGGGCGAAGATGAAAAACTGTTTTTT.

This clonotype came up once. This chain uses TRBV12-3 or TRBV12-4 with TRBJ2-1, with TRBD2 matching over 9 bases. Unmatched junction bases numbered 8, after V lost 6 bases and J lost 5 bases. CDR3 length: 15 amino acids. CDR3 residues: CASRPGTSHHNEQFF. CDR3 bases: TGTGCCAGCAGGCCCGGGACTAGCCACCACAATGAGCAGTTCTTC.

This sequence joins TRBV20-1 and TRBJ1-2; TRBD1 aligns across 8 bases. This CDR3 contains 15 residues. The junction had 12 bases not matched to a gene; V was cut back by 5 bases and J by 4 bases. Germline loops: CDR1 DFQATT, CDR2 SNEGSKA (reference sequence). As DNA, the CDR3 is TGCAGTGCTCGCCATAGGGACAGGCTAACCTATGGCTACACCTTC. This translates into CSARHRDRLTYGYTF.

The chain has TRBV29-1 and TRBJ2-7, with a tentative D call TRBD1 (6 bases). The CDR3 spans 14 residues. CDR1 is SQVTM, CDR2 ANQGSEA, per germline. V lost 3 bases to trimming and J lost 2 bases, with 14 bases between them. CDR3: CSVELQGWTYEQYF. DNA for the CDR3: TGCAGCGTTGAGTTACAGGGATGGACCTACGAGCAGTACTTC.

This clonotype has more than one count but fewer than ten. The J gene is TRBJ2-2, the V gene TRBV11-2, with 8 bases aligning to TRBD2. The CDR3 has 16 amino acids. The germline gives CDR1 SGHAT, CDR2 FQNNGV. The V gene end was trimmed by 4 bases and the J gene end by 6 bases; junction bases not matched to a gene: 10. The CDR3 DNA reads TGTGCCAGCAGCTCCCAGTTGAGCGGGGGTGCCGGGGAGCTGTTTTTT. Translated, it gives CASSSQLSGGAGELFF.

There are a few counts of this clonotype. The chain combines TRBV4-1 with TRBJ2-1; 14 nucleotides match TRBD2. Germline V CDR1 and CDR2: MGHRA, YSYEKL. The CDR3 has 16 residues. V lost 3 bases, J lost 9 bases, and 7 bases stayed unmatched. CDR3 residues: CASSHAGLAGGGEQFF. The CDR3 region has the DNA TGCGCCAGCAGCCATGCCGGACTAGCGGGGGGCGGTGAGCAGTTCTTC.

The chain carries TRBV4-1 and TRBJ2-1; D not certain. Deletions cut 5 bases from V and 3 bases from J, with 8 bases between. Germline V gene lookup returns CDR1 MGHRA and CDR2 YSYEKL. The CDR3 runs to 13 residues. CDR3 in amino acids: CASSIQVYNEQFF. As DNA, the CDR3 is TGCGCCAGCAGCATCCAGGTCTACAATGAGCAGTTCTTC.

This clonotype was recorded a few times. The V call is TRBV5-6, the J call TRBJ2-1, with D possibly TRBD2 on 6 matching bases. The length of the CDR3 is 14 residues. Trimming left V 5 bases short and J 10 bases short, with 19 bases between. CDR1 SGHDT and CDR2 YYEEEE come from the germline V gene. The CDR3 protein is CASRPAAGLWEQFF. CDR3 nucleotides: TGTGCCAGCAGACCGGCCGCCGGACTATGGGAGCAGTTCTTC.

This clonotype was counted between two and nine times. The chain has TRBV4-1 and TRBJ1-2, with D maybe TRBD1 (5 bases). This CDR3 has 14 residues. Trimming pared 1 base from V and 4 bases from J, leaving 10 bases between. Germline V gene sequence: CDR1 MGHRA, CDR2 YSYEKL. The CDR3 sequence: CASSQVGGSYGYTF. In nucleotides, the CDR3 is TGCGCCAGCAGCCAAGTCGGGGGGTCCTATGGCTACACCTTC.

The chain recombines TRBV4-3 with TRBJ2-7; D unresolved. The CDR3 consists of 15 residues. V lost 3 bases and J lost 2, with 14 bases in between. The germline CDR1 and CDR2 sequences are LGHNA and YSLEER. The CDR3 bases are TGCGCCAGCAGCCAGGATCTAGGCCCCACCTACGAGCAGTACTTC. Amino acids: CASSQDLGPTYEQYF.

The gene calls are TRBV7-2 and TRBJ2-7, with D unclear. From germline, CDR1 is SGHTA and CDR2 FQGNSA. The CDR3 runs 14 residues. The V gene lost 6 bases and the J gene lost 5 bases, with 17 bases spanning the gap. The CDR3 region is CASSPSAAWDEQYF. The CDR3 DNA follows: TGTGCCAGCAGTCCGTCGGCGGCCTGGGACGAGCAGTACTTC.

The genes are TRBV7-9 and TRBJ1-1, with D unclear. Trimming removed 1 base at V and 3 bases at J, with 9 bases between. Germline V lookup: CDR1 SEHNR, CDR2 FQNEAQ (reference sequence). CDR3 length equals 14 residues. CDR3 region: CASSLEVEHTEAFF. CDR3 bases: TGTGCCAGCAGCTTAGAGGTTGAGCACACTGAAGCTTTCTTT.

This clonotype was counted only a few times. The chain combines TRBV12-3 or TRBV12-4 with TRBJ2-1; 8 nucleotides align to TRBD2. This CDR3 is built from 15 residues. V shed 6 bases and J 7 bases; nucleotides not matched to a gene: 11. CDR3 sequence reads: CASSRSGLADNEQFF. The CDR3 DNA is TGTGCCAGCAGCCGGAGCGGACTAGCCGATAATGAGCAGTTCTTC.

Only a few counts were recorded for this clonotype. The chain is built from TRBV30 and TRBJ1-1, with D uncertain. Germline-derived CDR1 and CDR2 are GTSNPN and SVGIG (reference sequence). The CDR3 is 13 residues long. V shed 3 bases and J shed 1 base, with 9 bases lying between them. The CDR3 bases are TGTGCCTGGAGGGTACAGCCGAACACTGAAGCTTTCTTT. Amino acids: CAWRVQPNTEAFF.

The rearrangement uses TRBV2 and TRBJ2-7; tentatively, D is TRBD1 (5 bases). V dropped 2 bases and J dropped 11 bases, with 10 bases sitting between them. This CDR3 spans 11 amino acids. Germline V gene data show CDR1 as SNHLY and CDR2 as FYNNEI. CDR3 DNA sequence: TGTGCCAGCAGTGAAAGGACAAAGGAGTACTTC. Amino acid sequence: CASSERTKEYF.

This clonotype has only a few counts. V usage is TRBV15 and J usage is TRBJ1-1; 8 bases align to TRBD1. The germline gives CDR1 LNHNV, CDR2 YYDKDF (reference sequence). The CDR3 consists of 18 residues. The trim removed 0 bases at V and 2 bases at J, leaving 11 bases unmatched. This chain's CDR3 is CATSRDWTGKGFNTEAFF. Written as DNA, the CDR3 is TGTGCCACCAGCAGAGATTGGACAGGGAAAGGGTTTAACACTGAAGCTTTCTTT.

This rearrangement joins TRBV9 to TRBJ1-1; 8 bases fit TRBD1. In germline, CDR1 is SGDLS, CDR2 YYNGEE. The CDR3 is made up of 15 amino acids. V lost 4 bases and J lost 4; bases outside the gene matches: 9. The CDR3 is CASSTPGGAGTEAFF. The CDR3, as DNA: TGTGCCAGCAGCACTCCAGGGGGCGCGGGCACTGAAGCTTTCTTT.